These 19 T cell receptor beta chains were all obtained from the same sample, sequenced in a study of OX40 agonist ivuxolimab in advanced cancers. Using immunoSEQ multiplex PCR, the repertoire was profiled, and TCRdb retains in-frame clones only, with some absent. The sample comprises roughly 21,000 clones, 80% to 90% of which are singletons, and 15% to 20% rests with the top ten. The sequences come from CD4+ or CD8+ T cells sorted from blood, collected in a trial of the OX40 agonist ivuxolimab. These receptors came from an adult with an advanced solid tumor such as melanoma, head and neck, liver or kidney cancer.

This rearrangement joins TRBV7-6 to TRBJ1-5; 10 bases match TRBD1. Germline lookup yields CDR1 SGHVS and CDR2 FNYEAQ. CDR3 size: 17 residues. Trimming removed 1 base from V and 4 bases from J; junction bases left unmatched: 7. CDR3 sequence (DNA): TGTGCCAGCAGCTTAGAACCCAGACAGGGGGCAAATCAGCCCCAGCATTTT. Its protein is CASSLEPRQGANQPQHF.

This clone has only a few counts. The V gene is TRBV4-2, the J gene TRBJ2-7, with 9 positions matching TRBD2. The CDR3 loop spans 15 amino acids. The J segment lost 5 bases and the V segment lost 4 bases, leaving 9 bases of the junction unmatched. Germline-derived CDR1 and CDR2 are LGHNA and YNFKEQ. The CDR3 DNA is TGTGCCAGCAGCCGAGTAGCGGGGGCCACTGACGAGCAGTACTTC. Protein product: CASSRVAGATDEQYF.

The chain is built from TRBV28 and TRBJ1-1; D is possibly TRBD1 (6 bases). The V and J ends lost 4 bases and 2 bases respectively, with 14 bases between them. The germline V gene encodes CDR1 MDHEN and CDR2 SYDVKM. The CDR3 loop spans 15 amino acids. The CDR3 nucleotides are TGTGCCAGCAGTTCCTCGACAGGCCAAAACACTGAAGCTTTCTTT. Translation: CASSSSTGQNTEAFF.

The chain recombines TRBV9 with TRBJ1-1, with TRBD1 matching 8 bases. The CDR3 loop spans 17 amino acids. V gave up 4 bases and J gave up 3 bases; unmatched junction bases: 14. Per germline, CDR1 SGDLS and CDR2 YYNGEE. The CDR3 is CASSLRSSGGGHTEAFF. The CDR3 nucleotides are TGTGCCAGCAGCCTAAGAAGTTCAGGGGGCGGGCACACTGAAGCTTTCTTT.

This clone was detected once. The CDR3 sequence: CASIDRVVNTIYF. The CDR3 DNA follows: TGTGCCAGCATCGACAGGGTGGTAAACACCATATATTTT. V is TRBV6-4 and J is TRBJ1-3; 7 positions agree with TRBD1. This CDR3 is built from 13 residues. After removal of 7 bases from V and 6 bases from J, the junction contained 6 bases not matched to a gene. The V gene's germline CDR1 is MRHNA and CDR2 SNTAGT.

This clone was counted only a few times. The CDR3 sequence: CASSGGLGGSYNEQFF. Written as DNA, the CDR3 is TGTGCCAGCAGCGGTGGTCTGGGGGGCTCCTACAATGAGCAGTTCTTC. J is TRBJ2-1 and V is TRBV9, with D possibly TRBD2 on 6 matching bases. V was shortened by 3 bases and J by 0 bases, with 13 bases between the two germline ends. Germline V gives CDR1 SGDLS, CDR2 YYNGEE. The CDR3 runs to 16 residues.

The sample holds one count of this clone. This chain links TRBV6-5 with TRBJ1-4; unclear D gene. The J call is in doubt because the DNA end fits TRBJ2-2 better. In germline, CDR1 is MNHEY, CDR2 SVGAGI. CDR3 length: 12 amino acids. The CDR3 sequence is CASSYSEGELFF. Here the CDR3 DNA reads TGTGCCAGCAGTTACTCAGAGGGGGAGCTGTTTTTT.

V and J are TRBV9 and TRBJ1-2; TRBD1 matches at 9 bases. Germline CDR1 is SGDLS and CDR2 is YYNGEE. J was trimmed by 5 bases and V by 4 bases; bases with no gene match: 6. The length of the CDR3 is 14 residues. CDR3 sequence: CASSPWDREYGYTF. The CDR3 nucleotides read TGTGCCAGCAGCCCATGGGACAGGGAATATGGCTACACCTTC.

As DNA, the CDR3 is TGTGCCAGCAGCCGACCGGGACAGGATAATTCACCCCTCCACTTT. Translated, it gives CASSRPGQDNSPLHF. J is TRBJ1-6 and V is TRBV4-2; TRBD1 agrees at 8 bases. CDR3 length: 15 amino acids. Trimming cost V 4 bases and J 5 bases; bases outside gene matches: 4. Germline V gives CDR1 LGHNA, CDR2 YNFKEQ.

The J gene is TRBJ1-5, the V gene TRBV19; 11 bases match TRBD1. J was trimmed by 2 bases and V by 6 bases; bases with no gene match: 3. CDR1 is LNHDA and CDR2 is SQIVND in the germline V gene (reference sequence). The CDR3 consists of 15 residues. Here the CDR3 DNA reads TGTGCCAGTAGGTCGGGACAGGGGGGCAATCAGCCCCAGCATTTT. Protein: CASRSGQGGNQPQHF.

This CDR3 is CASSFGGGETYEQYF. CDR3 DNA: TGTGCCAGCAGCTTTGGTGGCGGGGAGACCTACGAGCAGTACTTC. The V call is TRBV7-1, the J call TRBJ2-7, with D perhaps matching TRBD2 (6 bases). TRBV7-1 is an ORF, and what it does is uncertain. This CDR3 comprises 15 residues. Trimming removed 4 bases from V and 2 bases from J, with 15 bases in between.

The chain combines TRBV7-6 with TRBJ1-2; D is possibly TRBD1 (5 bases). This CDR3 comprises 14 residues. The germline V gene has CDR1 SGHVS and CDR2 FNYEAQ. V was shortened by 5 bases and J by 2 bases, with 12 bases between the two germline ends. The CDR3 DNA reads as TGTGCCAGCAGCCCAGGGAGAGCCAACTATGGCTACACCTTC. Translating gives CASSPGRANYGYTF. The entire variable domain, with the rest obtained from reference TRBV7-6 and TRBJ1-2, is as follows: GAGVSQSPRYKVTKRGQDVALRCDPISGHVSLYWYRQALGQGPEFLTYFNYEAQQDKSGLPNDRFSAERPEGSISTLTIQRTEQRDSAMYRCASSPGRANYGYTFGSGTRLTVV.

This clone has a single count. V usage is TRBV6-1 and J usage is TRBJ1-5; D perhaps matches TRBD1 (5 bases). The germline V and J ends were trimmed by 1 base and 1 base, with 8 bases remaining between them. CDR3 size: 15 residues. CDR1 is MNHNS, CDR2 SASEGT, per germline. The CDR3 region has the DNA TGTGCCAGCAGTGAAGGGGGGGGAAGCAATCAGCCCCAGCATTTT. It encodes CASSEGGGSNQPQHF.

The chain carries TRBV15 and TRBJ2-1; D ambiguous. Trimming cost V 5 bases and J 5 bases, with 7 bases left between them. CDR1 is LNHNV, CDR2 YYDKDF, per germline (reference sequence). The CDR3 extends over 12 amino acids. The CDR3 coding sequence is TGTGCCACCAGCCCGGTGAACAATGAGCAGTTCTTC. Amino acids: CATSPVNNEQFF.

V and J are TRBV11-2 and TRBJ2-7; the D gene is possibly TRBD1 (6 bases). Per the germline V gene, CDR1 is SGHAT and CDR2 is FQNNGV. The V gene lost 0 bases and the J gene lost 5 bases, with 11 bases spanning the gap. The CDR3 covers 14 residues. This chain's CDR3 is CASSLETGTDEQYF. CDR3 coding DNA: TGTGCCAGCAGCTTAGAAACAGGGACCGACGAGCAGTACTTC.

The V and J genes are TRBV7-9 and TRBJ2-1; 14 bases line up with TRBD2. From germline, CDR1 is SEHNR and CDR2 FQNEAQ (reference sequence). This CDR3 is 16 amino acids long. Germline trimming cut 1 base from V and 7 bases from J; bases unmatched to any gene: 3. DNA for the CDR3: TGTGCCAGCAGCTTAGTAGGGACTAGCGGGGGAAATGAGCAGTTCTTC. This sequence encodes CASSLVGTSGGNEQFF.

The rearrangement links TRBV7-7 to TRBJ2-5; 7 bases map to TRBD2. The CDR3 extends over 15 amino acids. With V trimmed by 5 bases and J by 5 bases, 11 bases remained unmatched. The germline CDR1 and CDR2 sequences are SSHAT and FNYEAQ (reference sequence). CDR3 region: CASSPQAGDPETQYF. The CDR3 DNA follows: TGTGCCAGCAGCCCCCAGGCGGGGGATCCGGAGACCCAGTACTTC.

The chain links TRBV29-1 to TRBJ1-1; no definite D call. CDR3 length equals 12 residues. The ends were cut back, 4 bases at V and 2 bases at J, with 8 bases in the middle. Germline-derived CDR1 and CDR2 are SQVTM and ANQGSEA. The CDR3 DNA reads as TGCAGCGTTGTTAAGGGAAACACTGAAGCTTTCTTT. This codes for CSVVKGNTEAFF.

The CDR3 region is CASSVTDTQYF. CDR3 DNA sequence: TGTGCCAGCAGTGTTACAGATACGCAGTATTTT. J is TRBJ2-3 and V is TRBV6-6, with D uncertain. Germline CDR1 MNHNY, CDR2 SVGAGI (reference sequence). This CDR3 contains 11 residues. V was pared by 5 bases and J by 3 bases, with 3 bases between.